Reported below is one TCR beta chain. Repertoires were generated with immunoSEQ multiplex PCR, while TCRdb's copy carries only in-frame clones and drops some. The sample lists approximately 50,000 clones; approximately 90% were seen once. This sample is drawn from a study of graft-versus-host responses after intestinal transplantation. Turning to the study itself: Induction using anti-thymocyte globulin, followed by tacrolimus and steroids for approximately 3 years, was given to all recipients.

The CDR3 has 13 amino acids. V was clipped by 1 base and J by 4 bases, with 7 bases between them. Germline V gives CDR1 SGHDN, CDR2 FVKESK. The specimen was PBMCs, collected 26 days after transplant. This rearrangement joins TRBV14 to TRBJ1-2; D may be TRBD1 (5 bases). The sequence derives from a human patient who received an intestinal transplant, so some T cells may come from the graft donor. The CDR3: CASSQGQSYGYTF. In DNA form, the CDR3 reads TGTGCCAGCAGCCAAGGACAGTCCTATGGCTACACCTTC.